This TCR beta chain was identified in a study of shared clonotypes between healthy human individuals. Clones were sequenced by immunoSEQ multiplex PCR, and TCRdb holds only the in-frame ones, with some missing. Here the sample spans some 2.4 million clones, approximately 93% being singletons. This clone was seen a few times. The target antigen is unknown. Notes on the study in general: Compared with memory subsets, naive subsets generally had larger estimated richness.

Both subsets, CD45RA+ naive and CD45RA-negative memory, were split from the CD4+ cells. This receptor was taken from a man aged 18 to 29 in good health. Some clones in this sample may be carry-over from other donors' samples. The sample consisted of naive CD4+ T cells from PBMCs. Subset denoted: CD45RA+ positively selected.

The CDR3 region is CASSDNSRTGEAGYTF. The CDR3 DNA reads as TGTGCCAGCAGTGATAATTCTCGCACAGGGGAGGCTGGCTACACCTTC. This chain links TRBV2 with TRBJ1-2; TRBD1 matches at 7 bases. With 3 bases clipped from V and 7 bases from J, the junction kept 14 bases outside the gene matches. The CDR3 is 16 amino acids. Germline V gene data show CDR1 as SNHLY and CDR2 as FYNNEI.